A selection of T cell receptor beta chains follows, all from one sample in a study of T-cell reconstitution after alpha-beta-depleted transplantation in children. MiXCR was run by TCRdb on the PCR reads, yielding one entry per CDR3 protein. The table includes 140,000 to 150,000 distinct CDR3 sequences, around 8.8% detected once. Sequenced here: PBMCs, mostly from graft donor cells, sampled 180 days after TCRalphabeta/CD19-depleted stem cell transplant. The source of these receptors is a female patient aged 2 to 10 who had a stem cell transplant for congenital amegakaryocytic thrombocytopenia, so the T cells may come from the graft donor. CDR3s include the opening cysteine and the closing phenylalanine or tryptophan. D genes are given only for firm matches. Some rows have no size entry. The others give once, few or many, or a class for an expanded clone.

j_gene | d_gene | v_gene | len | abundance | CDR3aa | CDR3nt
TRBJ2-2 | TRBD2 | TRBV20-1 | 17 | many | CSARDVTSGANTGELFF | TGCAGTGCTAGAGATGTAACTAGCGGGGCCAACACCGGGGAGCTGTTTTTT
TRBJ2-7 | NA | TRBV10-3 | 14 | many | CAISEGTADYEQYF | TGTGCCATCAGTGAGGGGACGGCGGACTACGAGCAGTACTTC
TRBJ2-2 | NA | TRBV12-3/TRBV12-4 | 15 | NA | CASNPGLPNTGELFF | TGTGCCAGCAATCCGGGCCTACCGAACACCGGGGAGCTGTTTTTT
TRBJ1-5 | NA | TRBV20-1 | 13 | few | CSARDSVFQPQHF | TGCAGTGCTAGAGATTCCGTTTTCCAGCCCCAGCATTTT
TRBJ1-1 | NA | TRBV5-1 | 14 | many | CASSLAWENTEAFF | TGCGCCAGCAGCTTGGCATGGGAGAACACTGAAGCTTTCTTT
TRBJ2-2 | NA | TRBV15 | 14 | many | CAVRGTPSTGELFF | TGTGCCGTCCGGGGAACTCCGAGCACCGGGGAGCTGTTTTTT
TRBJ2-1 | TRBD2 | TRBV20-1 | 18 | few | CSAPNSLAREGSYNEQFF | TGCAGTGCCCCGAACTCGCTAGCTCGGGAGGGCTCCTACAATGAGCAGTTCTTC
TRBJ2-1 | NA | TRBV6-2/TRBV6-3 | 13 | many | CASTAGPYNEQFF | TGTGCCAGCACCGCGGGACCCTACAATGAGCAGTTCTTC
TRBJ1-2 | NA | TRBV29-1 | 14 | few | CSVIPGSKNYGYTF | TGCAGCGTTATCCCAGGGTCAAAGAACTATGGCTACACCTTC
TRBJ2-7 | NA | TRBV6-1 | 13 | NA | CASSAPTAREQYF | TGTGCCAGCAGTGCCCCGACAGCGCGCGAGCAGTACTTC
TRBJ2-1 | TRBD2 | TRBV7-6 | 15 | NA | CASRESGGPYNEQFF | TGTGCCAGCAGAGAAAGCGGGGGTCCCTACAATGAGCAGTTCTTC
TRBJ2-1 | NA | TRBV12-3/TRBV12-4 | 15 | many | CASRPGSRSNNEQFF | TGTGCCAGCAGGCCGGGTAGTAGGAGTAACAATGAGCAGTTCTTC
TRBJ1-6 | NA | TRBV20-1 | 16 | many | CSAREAGYSYNSPLHF | TGCAGTGCTAGAGAAGCGGGATACTCCTATAATTCACCCCTCCACTTT
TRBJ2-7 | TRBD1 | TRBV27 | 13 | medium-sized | CASSIGQGPEQYF | TGTGCCAGCAGCATCGGACAGGGGCCCGAGCAGTACTTC
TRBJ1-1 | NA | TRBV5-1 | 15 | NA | CASSLAAGVGTEAFF | TGCGCCAGCAGCTTGGCCGCAGGGGTAGGTACTGAAGCTTTCTTT
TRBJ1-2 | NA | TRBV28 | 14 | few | CASRMGGKIYGYTF | TGTGCCAGCAGAATGGGTGGAAAGATCTATGGCTACACCTTC
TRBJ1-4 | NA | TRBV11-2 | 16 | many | CASSLGLVVGQEKLFF | TGTGCCAGCAGCTTAGGATTAGTGGTAGGGCAAGAAAAACTGTTTTTT
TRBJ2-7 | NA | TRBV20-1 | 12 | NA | CSARDQAYEQYF | TGCAGTGCTAGAGATCAGGCTTACGAGCAGTACTTC
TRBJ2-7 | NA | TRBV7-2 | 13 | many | CASSDSGFYEQYF | TGTGCCAGCAGCGATAGTGGATTCTACGAGCAGTACTTC
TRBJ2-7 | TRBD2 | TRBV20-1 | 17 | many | CSARAGLAGGGEQEQYF | TGCAGTGCTAGAGCCGGACTAGCGGGAGGGGGGGAACAAGAGCAGTACTTC
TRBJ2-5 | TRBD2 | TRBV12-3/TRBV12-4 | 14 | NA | CASSVTSGQETQYF | TGTGCCAGCAGTGTGACTAGCGGTCAAGAGACCCAGTACTTC
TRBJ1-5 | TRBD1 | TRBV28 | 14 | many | CASSTRDRNQPQHF | TGTGCCAGCAGCACCCGGGACAGGAATCAGCCCCAGCATTTT
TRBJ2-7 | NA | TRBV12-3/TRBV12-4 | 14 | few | CASSFPTAPYEQYF | TGTGCCAGCAGTTTTCCAACTGCACCCTACGAGCAGTACTTC
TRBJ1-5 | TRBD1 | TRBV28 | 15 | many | CASSLPGQGNQPQHF | TGTGCCAGCAGTTTACCGGGACAGGGCAATCAGCCCCAGCATTTT
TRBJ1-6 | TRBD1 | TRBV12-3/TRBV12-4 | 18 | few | CASSWRDRGLYGNSPLHF | TGTGCCAGCAGTTGGCGGGACAGGGGGCTTTATGGTAATTCACCCCTCCACTTT
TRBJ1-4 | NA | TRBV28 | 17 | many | CASSLPPVWTNPEKLFF | TGTGCCAGCAGTCTCCCCCCGGTTTGGACGAACCCTGAAAAACTGTTTTTT
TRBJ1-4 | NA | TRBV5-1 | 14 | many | CASSPSATNEKLFF | TGCGCCAGCAGCCCCTCTGCAACTAATGAAAAACTGTTTTTT
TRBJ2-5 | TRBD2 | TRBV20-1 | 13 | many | CSARSGVWETQYF | TGCAGTGCTAGGAGCGGGGTATGGGAGACCCAGTACTTC
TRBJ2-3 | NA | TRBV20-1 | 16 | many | CSARAQMVAKENTQYF | TGCAGTGCTAGAGCCCAAATGGTAGCGAAGGAAAATACGCAGTATTTT
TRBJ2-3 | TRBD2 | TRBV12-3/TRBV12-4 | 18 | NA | CASRSGSGGTKRTDTQYF | TGTGCCAGCAGGAGTGGTAGCGGGGGGACGAAGAGAACAGATACGCAGTATTTT
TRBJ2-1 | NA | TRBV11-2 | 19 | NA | CASSLVFWGTGGAYNEQFF | TGTGCCAGCAGCTTAGTTTTTTGGGGCACTGGCGGGGCCTACAATGAGCAGTTCTTC
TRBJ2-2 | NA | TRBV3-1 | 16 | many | CASSQGLHRNTGELFF | TGTGCCAGCAGCCAAGGTCTCCATCGGAACACCGGGGAGCTGTTTTTT
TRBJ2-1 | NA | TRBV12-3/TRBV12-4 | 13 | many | CASTLLGYNEQFF | TGTGCCAGCACCCTTTTAGGGTACAATGAGCAGTTCTTC
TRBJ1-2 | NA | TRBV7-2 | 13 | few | CASSLGFAIGYTF | TGTGCCAGCAGCTTAGGGTTCGCTATTGGCTACACCTTC
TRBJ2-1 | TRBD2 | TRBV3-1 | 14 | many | CASNLAGGPNEQFF | TGTGCCAGCAACCTAGCGGGGGGGCCCAATGAGCAGTTCTTC
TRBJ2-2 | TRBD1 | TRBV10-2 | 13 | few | CASRTGIAGELFF | TGCGCCAGCAGGACAGGGATTGCCGGGGAGCTGTTTTTT
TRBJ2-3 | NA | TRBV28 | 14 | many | CASRAGGRADTQYF | TGTGCCAGCAGGGCCGGGGGCAGGGCAGATACGCAGTATTTT
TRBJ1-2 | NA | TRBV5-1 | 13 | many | CASSFDIPAGYTF | TGCGCCAGCAGCTTTGATATCCCGGCTGGCTACACCTTC
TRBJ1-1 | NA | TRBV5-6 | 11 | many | CASSSGGVAFF | TGTGCCAGCAGCTCGGGGGGCGTAGCTTTCTTT
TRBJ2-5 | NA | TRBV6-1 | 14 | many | CASSPIKIRETQYF | TGTGCCAGCAGTCCCATTAAGATTAGGGAGACCCAGTACTTC
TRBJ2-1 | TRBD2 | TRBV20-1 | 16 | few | CSATPSGGGSYNEQFF | TGCAGTGCTACCCCGAGCGGGGGGGGGTCCTACAATGAGCAGTTCTTC
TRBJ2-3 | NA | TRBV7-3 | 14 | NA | CASSLGLGGDTQYF | TGTGCCAGCAGCTTGGGTCTCGGGGGAGATACGCAGTATTTT
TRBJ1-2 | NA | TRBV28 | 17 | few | CASSYGGGGPTNYGYTF | TGTGCCAGCAGTTACGGCGGAGGTGGGCCTACTAACTATGGCTACACCTTC
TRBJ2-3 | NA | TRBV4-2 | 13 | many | CASSLTSADTQYF | TGTGCCAGCAGCCTCACGTCCGCAGATACGCAGTATTTT
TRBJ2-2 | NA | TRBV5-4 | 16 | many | CASRFAGTKNTGELFF | TGTGCCAGCAGATTTGCTGGGACCAAAAACACCGGGGAGCTGTTTTTT
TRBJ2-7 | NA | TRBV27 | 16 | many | CASSQLGTLGGHEQYF | TGTGCCAGCAGTCAACTAGGGACTCTGGGAGGCCACGAGCAGTACTTC
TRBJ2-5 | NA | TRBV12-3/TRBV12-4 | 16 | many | CASSFVIGGKGETQYF | TGTGCCAGCAGTTTTGTCATTGGCGGGAAGGGCGAGACCCAGTACTTC
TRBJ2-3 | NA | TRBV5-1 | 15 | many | CASSFGTLSTDTQYF | TGCGCCAGCAGCTTCGGGACTCTAAGCACAGATACGCAGTATTTT
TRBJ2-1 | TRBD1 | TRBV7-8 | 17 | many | CASSSPGQGAWDNEQFF | TGTGCCAGCAGCTCCCCGGGACAGGGGGCCTGGGACAATGAGCAGTTCTTC
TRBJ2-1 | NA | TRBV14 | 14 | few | CASSQDLRVNEQFF | TGTGCCAGCAGCCAAGATCTCCGGGTCAATGAGCAGTTCTTC
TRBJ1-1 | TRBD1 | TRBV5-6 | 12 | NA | CASSPGQVEAFF | TGTGCCAGCAGCCCCGGACAGGTTGAAGCTTTCTTT
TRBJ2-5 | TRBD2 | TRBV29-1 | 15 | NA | CSVGGLAGEWETQYF | TGCAGCGTTGGTGGACTAGCGGGAGAATGGGAGACCCAGTACTTC
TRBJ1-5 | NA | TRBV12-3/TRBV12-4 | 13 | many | CASMGRDNQPQHF | TGTGCCAGCATGGGCAGGGACAATCAGCCCCAGCATTTT
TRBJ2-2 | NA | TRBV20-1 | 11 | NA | CSVDMAGELFF | TGCAGTGTTGACATGGCCGGGGAGCTGTTTTTT